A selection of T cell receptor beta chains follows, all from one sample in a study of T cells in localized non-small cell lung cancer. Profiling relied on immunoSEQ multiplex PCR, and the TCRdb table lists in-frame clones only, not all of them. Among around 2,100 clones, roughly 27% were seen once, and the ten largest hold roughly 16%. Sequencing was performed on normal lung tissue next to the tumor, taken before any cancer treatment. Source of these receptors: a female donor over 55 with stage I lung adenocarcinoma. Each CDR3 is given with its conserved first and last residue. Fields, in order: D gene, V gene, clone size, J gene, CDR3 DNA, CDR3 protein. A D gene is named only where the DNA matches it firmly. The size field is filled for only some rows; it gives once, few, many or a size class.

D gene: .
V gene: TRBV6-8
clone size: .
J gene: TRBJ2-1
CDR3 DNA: TGTGCCAGCAGGTCCGGTGCGGGATTATGGGAACAGTTCTTC
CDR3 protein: CASRSGAGLWEQFF

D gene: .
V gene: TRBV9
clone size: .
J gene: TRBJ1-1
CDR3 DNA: TGTGCCAGCTCGTTGATGAACACTGAAGCTTTCTTT
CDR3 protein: CASSLMNTEAFF

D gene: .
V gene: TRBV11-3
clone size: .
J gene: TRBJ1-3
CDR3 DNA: TGTGCCAGCAGCTTCCCGGGCGGAGGAAACACCATATATTTT
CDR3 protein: CASSFPGGGNTIYF

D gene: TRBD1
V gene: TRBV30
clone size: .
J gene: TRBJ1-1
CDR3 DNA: TGTGCCTGGACAGGGGGAGTTACTGAAGCTTTCTTT
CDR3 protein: CAWTGGVTEAFF

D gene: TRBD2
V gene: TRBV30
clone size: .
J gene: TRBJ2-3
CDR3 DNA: TGTGCCTGGTCCGGGACTAGCGCCGGGCGGGATACGCAGTATTTT
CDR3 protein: CAWSGTSAGRDTQYF

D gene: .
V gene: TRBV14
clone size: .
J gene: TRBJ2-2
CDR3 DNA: TGTGCCAGCAGCCAACTTCTAAACACCGGGGAGCTGTTTTTT
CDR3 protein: CASSQLLNTGELFF

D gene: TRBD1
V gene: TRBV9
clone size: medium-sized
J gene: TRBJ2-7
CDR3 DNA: TGTGCCAGCAACCCGGGACAGCAGACCTACGAGCAGTACTTC
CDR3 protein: CASNPGQQTYEQYF

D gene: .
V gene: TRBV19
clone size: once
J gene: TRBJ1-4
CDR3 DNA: TGTGCCAGTAGTAATAAGGACAGATATAATGAAAAACTGTTTTTT
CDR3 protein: CASSNKDRYNEKLFF

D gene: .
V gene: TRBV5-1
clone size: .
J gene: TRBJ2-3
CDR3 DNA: TGCGCCAGCAGCCCGGTGCCTTTCCCCTTGGGACCCACAGATACGCAGTATTTT
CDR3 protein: CASSPVPFPLGPTDTQYF

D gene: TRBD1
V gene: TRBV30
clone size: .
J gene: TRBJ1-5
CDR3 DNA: TGTGCCTGGAAGGGACAGGGCGATCAGCCCCAGCATTTT
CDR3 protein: CAWKGQGDQPQHF

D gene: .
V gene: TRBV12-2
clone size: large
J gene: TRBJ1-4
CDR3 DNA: TGTGCCCGCCGACAGGGAGAAGCAACTAATGAAAAACTGTTTTTT
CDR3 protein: CARRQGEATNEKLFF

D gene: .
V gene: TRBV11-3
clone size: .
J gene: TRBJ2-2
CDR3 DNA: TGTGCCAGCAGCTTAGATCGTATCGCCGGGGAGCTGTTTTTT
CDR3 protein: CASSLDRIAGELFF

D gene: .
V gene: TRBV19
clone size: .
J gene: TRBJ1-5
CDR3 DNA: TGTGCCAGTAGTATGTTTGGGGGAAGGGTTGATCAGCCCCAGCATTTT
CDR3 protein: CASSMFGGRVDQPQHF

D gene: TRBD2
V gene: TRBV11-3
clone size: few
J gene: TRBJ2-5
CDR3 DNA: TGTGCCAGCAGCTTCGGACTAGAGCAAGAGACCCAGTACTTC
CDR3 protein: CASSFGLEQETQYF

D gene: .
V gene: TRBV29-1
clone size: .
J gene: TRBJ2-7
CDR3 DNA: TGCAGCGTAGGAACAGCGTACTACGGCGAGCAGTACTTC
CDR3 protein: CSVGTAYYGEQYF

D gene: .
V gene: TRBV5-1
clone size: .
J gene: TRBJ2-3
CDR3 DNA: TGCGCCAGCAGCTTGGACCAGATAGCAGATACGCAGTATTTT
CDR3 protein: CASSLDQIADTQYF

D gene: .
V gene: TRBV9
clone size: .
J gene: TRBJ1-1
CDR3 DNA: TGTGCCAGCAGCACTCAGGGTTGGGACACTGAAGCTTTCTTT
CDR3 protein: CASSTQGWDTEAFF

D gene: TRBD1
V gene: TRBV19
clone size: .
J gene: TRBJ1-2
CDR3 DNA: TGTGCCAGTAGCAAGGGGGACAGTGTCAACTATGGCTACACCTTC
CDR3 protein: CASSKGDSVNYGYTF

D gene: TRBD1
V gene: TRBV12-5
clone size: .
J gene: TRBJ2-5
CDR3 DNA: TGTGCTAGTGGTTTTGGGGACAGGGGGCGAGAGACCCAGTACTTC
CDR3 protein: CASGFGDRGRETQYF

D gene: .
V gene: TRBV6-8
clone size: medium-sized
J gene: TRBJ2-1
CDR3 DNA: TGTGCCAGCTCAGAGGAAGCGTGGGACAATGAGCAGTTCTTC
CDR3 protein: CASSEEAWDNEQFF

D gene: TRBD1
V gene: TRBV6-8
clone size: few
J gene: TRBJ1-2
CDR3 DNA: TGTGCCATCAGTGGGGGACAGGGGGCGGACTATGGCTACACCTTC
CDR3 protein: CAISGGQGADYGYTF

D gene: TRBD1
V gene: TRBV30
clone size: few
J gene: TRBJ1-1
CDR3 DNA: TGTGCCTGGGAGGGAGAGGGGGCTGTTAAAGGAGAAGCTTTCTTT
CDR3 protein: CAWEGEGAVKGEAFF

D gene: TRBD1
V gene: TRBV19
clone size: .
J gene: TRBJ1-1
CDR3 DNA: TGTGCCAGTGTGGACAGGGGTAGGAACACTGAAGCTTTCTTT
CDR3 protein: CASVDRGRNTEAFF

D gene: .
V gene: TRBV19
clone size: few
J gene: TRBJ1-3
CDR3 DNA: TGTGCCAGTAGTATGAAGGTAGGTGGAAACACCATATATTTT
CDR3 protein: CASSMKVGGNTIYF

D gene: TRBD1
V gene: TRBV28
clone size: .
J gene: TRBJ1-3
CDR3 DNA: TGTGCCAGTTTGCACCGGGACAGGGGGCGAGGAAACACCATATATTTT
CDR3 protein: CASLHRDRGRGNTIYF

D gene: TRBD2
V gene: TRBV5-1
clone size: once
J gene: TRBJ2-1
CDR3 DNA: TGCGCCAGCAGCTTGGAGCGGGGGGGTGGCTACAATGAGCAGTTCTTC
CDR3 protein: CASSLERGGGYNEQFF

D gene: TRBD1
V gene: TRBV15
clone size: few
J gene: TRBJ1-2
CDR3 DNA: TGTGCCACCAGCAGAAACAGGGGAGAGGGCTATGGCTACACCTTC
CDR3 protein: CATSRNRGEGYGYTF

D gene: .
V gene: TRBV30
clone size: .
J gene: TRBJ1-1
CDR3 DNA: TGTGCCTGGAGTAGCCAGACACCGAACACTGAAGCTTTCTTT
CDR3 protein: CAWSSQTPNTEAFF

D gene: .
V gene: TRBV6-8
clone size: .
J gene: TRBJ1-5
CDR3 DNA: TGTGCCAGCAAGAAACGGACAGCGAACAATCAGCCCCAGCATTTT
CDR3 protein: CASKKRTANNQPQHF

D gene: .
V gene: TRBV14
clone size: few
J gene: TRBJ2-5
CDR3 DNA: TGTGCCAGCAGCCAAGATCTTAGGACGGAAGAGACCCAGTACTTC
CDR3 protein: CASSQDLRTEETQYF

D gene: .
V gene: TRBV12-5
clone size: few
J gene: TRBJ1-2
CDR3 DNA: TGTGCCAGCACCGGAAACTATGGCTACACCTTC
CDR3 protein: CASTGNYGYTF

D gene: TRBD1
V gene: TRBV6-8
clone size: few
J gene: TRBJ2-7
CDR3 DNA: TGTGCCAGCAGAGACAGGGGGCACTCCTACGAGCAGTACTTC
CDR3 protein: CASRDRGHSYEQYF

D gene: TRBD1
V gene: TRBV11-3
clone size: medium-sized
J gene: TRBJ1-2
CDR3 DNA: TGTGCCAGCAGGCCATCAGACAGGGGTGGTGGCTACACCTTC
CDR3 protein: CASRPSDRGGGYTF

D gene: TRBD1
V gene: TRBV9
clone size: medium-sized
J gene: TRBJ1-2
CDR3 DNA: TGTGCCAGCAGCGCCGGGGGACAGGCCAACTATGGCTACACCTTC
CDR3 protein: CASSAGGQANYGYTF

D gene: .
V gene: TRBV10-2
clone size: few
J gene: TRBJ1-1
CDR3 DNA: TGCGCCAGCAGTACAGAGAGAAACACTGAAGCTTTCTTT
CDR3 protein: CASSTERNTEAFF

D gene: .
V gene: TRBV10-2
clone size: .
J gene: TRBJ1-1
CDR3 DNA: TGCGCCACCACAGGGAATCAACTGAACACTGAAGCTTTCTTT
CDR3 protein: CATTGNQLNTEAFF

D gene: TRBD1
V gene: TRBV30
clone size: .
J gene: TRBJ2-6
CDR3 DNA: TGTGCCTGGACGGGGACAGGGCTTTCTGGGGCCAACGTCCTGACTTTC
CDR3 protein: CAWTGTGLSGANVLTF

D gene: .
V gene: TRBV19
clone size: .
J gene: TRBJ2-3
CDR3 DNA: TGTGCCAGTAGTATCGGTCGGTCAGGCAGCACAGATACGCAGTATTTT
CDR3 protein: CASSIGRSGSTDTQYF

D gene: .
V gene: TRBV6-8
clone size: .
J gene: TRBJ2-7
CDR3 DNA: TGTGCCAGCAGTTACGGGTCAAACTACGAGCAGTACTTC
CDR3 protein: CASSYGSNYEQYF

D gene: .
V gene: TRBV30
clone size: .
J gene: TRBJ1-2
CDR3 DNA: TGTGCCTGGAGTGGGGACGGCTGGACAAGCTTAGGCTACACCTTC
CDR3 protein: CAWSGDGWTSLGYTF